This entry features one T cell receptor (beta chain) sequence. Its specificity is unknown. These data originate in a study of T cell responses to AZD1222 COVID-19 vaccine. Regarding the study as a whole: Repertoires in all cases were sampled only once the peak T cell response had passed. Spike was spanned by vaccine-associated CD4 TCRs, with dominance at 160-218 and 743-854.

Data came from immunoSEQ multiplex PCR; TCRdb stores just in-frame clones and leaves some out. The sample has about 100,000 clones, roughly nine tenths seen once. After removal of 0 bases from V and 3 bases from J, the junction contained 5 bases not matched to a gene. The CDR3 contains 16 residues. From germline, CDR1 is SGHRS and CDR2 YFSETQ. The source material was peripheral blood, sampled on day 0 of AZD1222 vaccination. The TCR originated in an adult in good health. The chain carries TRBV5-1 and TRBJ2-1, with TRBD1 matching 8 bases. DNA for the CDR3: TGCGCCAGCAGCTTGGGTGCAGGGGGCTTCTACAATGAGCAGTTCTTC. Translated: CASSLGAGGFYNEQFF.